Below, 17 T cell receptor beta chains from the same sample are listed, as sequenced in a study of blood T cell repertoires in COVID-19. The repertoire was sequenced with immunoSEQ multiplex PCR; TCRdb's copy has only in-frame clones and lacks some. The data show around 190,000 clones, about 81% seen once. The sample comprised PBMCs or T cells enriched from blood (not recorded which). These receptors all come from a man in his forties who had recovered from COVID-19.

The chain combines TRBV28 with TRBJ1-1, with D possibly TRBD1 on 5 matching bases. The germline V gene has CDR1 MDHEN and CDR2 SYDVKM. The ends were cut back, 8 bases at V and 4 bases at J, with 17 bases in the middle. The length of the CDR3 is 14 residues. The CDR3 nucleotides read TGTGCCAGCGGCCCCGGGGGGGGAGGCACTGAAGCTTTCTTT. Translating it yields CASGPGGGGTEAFF.

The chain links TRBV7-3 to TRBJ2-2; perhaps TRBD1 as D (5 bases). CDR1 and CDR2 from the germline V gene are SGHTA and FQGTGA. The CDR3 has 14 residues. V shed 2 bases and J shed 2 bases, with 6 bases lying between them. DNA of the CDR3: TGTGCCAGCAGCTTAGACAGCAACACCGGGGAGCTGTTTTTT. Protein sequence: CASSLDSNTGELFF.

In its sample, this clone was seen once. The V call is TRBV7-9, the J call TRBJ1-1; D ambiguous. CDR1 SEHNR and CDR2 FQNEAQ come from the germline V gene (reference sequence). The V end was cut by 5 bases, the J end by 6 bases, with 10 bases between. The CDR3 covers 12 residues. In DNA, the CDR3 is TGTGCCAGCAGCCCGGTGAGGGCTGAAGCTTTCTTT. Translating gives CASSPVRAEAFF.

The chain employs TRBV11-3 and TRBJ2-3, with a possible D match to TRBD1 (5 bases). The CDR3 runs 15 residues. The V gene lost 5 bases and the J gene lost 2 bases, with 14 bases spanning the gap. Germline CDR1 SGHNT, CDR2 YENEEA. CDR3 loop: CASSERTGITDTQYF. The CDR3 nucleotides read TGTGCCAGCAGCGAAAGAACAGGAATCACAGATACGCAGTATTTT.

In DNA, the CDR3 is TGTGCCAGCAGCCGGTTCGGGGGTTCCGGCGGCTACACCTTC. Encoded protein: CASSRFGGSGGYTF. The rearrangement joins TRBV7-9 to TRBJ1-2, with a possible D match to TRBD1 (5 bases). The germline gives CDR1 SEHNR, CDR2 FQNEAQ (reference sequence). The CDR3 totals 14 residues. V was cut by 5 bases and J by 8 bases, with 18 bases left in between.

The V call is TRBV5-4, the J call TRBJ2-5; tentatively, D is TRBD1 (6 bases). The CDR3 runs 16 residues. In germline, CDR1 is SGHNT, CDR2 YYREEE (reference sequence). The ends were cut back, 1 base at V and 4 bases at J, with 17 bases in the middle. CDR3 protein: CASSLTYVAGAETQYF. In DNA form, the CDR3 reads TGTGCCAGCAGCTTGACGTATGTGGCAGGGGCAGAGACCCAGTACTTC.

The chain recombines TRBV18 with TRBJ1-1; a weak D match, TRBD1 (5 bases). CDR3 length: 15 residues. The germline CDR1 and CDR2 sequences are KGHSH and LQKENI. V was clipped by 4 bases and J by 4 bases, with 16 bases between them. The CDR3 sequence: CASSRGRASGTEAFF. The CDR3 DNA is TGTGCCAGCTCACGGGGGAGGGCAAGCGGCACTGAAGCTTTCTTT.

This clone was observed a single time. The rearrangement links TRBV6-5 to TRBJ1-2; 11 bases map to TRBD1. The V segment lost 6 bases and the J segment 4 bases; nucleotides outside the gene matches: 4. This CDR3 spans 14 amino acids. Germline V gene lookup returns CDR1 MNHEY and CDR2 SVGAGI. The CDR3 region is CASRRGTGGYGYTF. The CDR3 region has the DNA TGTGCCAGCAGACGCGGGACAGGGGGCTATGGCTACACCTTC.

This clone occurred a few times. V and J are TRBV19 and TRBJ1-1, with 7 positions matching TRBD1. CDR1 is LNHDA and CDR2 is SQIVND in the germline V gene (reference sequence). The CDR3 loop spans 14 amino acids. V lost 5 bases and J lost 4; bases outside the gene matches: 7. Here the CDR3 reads CASSREQGTTEAFF. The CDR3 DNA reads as TGTGCCAGTAGTCGGGAACAGGGGACCACTGAAGCTTTCTTT.

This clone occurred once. CDR3 sequence reads: CASSPGAGPGEQYF. Written as DNA, the CDR3 is TGTGCCAGCTCTCCCGGAGCGGGGCCGGGCGAGCAGTACTTC. This sequence joins TRBV18 and TRBJ2-7; the match to TRBD2 covers 7 bases. Trimming took 6 bases from V and 6 from J; bases not matched to a gene: 11. Germline assignment: CDR1 KGHSH and CDR2 LQKENI. The CDR3 contains 14 residues.

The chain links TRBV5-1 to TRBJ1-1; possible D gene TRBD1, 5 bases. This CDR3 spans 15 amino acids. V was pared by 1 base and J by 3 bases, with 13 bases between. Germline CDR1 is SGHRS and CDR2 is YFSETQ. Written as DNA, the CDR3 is TGCGCCAGCAGCTTGATTGTCGGGGGGGACACTGAAGCTTTCTTT. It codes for CASSLIVGGDTEAFF.

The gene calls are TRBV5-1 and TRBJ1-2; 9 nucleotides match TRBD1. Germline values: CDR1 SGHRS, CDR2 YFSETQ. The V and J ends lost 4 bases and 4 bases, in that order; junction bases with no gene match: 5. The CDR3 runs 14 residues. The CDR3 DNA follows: TGCGCCAGCAGCCTGACAGGGGGTTCCTATGGCTACACCTTC. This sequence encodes CASSLTGGSYGYTF.

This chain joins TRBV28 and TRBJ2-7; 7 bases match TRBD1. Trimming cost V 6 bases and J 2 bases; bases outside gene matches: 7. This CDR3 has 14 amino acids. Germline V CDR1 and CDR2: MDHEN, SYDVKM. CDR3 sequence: CASRGDRAPYEQYF. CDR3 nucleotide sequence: TGTGCCAGCAGGGGAGACAGGGCGCCCTACGAGCAGTACTTC.

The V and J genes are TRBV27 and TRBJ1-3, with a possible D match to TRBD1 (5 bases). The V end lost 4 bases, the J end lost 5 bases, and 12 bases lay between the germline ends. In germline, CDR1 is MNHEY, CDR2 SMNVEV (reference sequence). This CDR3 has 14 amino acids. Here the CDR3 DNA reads TGTGCCAGCAGTTCGATCGGACAAAGAAACACCATATATTTT. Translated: CASSSIGQRNTIYF.

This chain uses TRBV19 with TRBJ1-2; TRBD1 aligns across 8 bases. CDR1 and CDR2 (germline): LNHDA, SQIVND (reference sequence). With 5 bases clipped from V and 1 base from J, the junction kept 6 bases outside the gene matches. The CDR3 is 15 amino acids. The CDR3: CASSLDRGGNYGYTF. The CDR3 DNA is TGTGCCAGTAGTCTTGACAGGGGCGGTAACTATGGCTACACCTTC.

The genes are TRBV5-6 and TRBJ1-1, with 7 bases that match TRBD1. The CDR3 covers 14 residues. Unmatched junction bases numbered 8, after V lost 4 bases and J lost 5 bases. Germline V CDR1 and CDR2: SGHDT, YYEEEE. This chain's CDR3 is CASSPQGVRTEAFF. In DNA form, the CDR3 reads TGTGCCAGCAGCCCTCAGGGGGTAAGGACTGAAGCTTTCTTT.

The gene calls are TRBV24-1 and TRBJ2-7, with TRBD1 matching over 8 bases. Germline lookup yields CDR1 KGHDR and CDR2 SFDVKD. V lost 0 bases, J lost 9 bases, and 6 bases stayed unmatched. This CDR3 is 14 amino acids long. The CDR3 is CATSDLRQGKGQYF. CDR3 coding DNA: TGTGCCACCAGTGATTTGCGACAGGGGAAGGGGCAGTACTTC.